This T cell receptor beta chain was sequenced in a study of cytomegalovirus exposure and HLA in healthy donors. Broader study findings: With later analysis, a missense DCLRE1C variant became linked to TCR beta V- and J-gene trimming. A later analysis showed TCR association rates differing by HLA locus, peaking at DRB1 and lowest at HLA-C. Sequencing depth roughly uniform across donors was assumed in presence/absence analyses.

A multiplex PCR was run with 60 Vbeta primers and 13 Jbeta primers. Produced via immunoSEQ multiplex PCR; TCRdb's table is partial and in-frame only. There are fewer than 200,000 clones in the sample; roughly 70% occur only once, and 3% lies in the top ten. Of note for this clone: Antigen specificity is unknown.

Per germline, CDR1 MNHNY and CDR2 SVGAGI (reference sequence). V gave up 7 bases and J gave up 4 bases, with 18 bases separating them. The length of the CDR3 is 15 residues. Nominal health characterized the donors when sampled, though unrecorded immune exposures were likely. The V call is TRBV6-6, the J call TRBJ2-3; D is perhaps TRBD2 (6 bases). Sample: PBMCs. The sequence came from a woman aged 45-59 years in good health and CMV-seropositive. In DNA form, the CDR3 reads TGTGCCAGCAATCCGAGGCGGGGCGGGTCAGATACGCAGTATTTT. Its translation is CASNPRRGGSDTQYF.